This TCR beta chain was profiled in a study of blood T cell repertoires in COVID-19. Assay used: immunoSEQ multiplex PCR; TCRdb lists only in-frame clones, some missing. The sample holds under 300,000 clones, about 76% seen once. The clonotype comes from a woman aged 60-75 years with active or convalescent COVID-19. The sequenced material came from peripheral blood.

CDR3 sequence: CSVEEDRDEAFF. In DNA, the CDR3 is TGCAGCGTTGAGGAGGACAGGGACGAAGCTTTCTTT. The genes are TRBV29-1 and TRBJ1-1, with 8 bases identical to TRBD1. V lost 3 bases, J lost 8 bases, and 5 bases stayed unmatched. The germline V gene has CDR1 SQVTM and CDR2 ANQGSEA. The CDR3 spans 12 residues.